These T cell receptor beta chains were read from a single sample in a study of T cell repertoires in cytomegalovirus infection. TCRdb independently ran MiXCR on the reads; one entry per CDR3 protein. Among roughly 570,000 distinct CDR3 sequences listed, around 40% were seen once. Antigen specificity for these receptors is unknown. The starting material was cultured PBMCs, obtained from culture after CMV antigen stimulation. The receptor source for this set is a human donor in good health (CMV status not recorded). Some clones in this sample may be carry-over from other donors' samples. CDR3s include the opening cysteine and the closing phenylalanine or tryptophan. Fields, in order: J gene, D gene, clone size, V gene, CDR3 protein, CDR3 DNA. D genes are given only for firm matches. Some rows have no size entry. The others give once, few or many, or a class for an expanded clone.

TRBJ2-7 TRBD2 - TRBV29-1 CSASLGLASSYEQYF TGCAGCGCTAGCCTTGGACTAGCGTCCTCCTACGAGCAGTACTTC
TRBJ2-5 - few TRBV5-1 CASSPGGDRGPETQYF TGCGCCAGCAGCCCGGGGGGTGACAGGGGACCAGAGACCCAGTACTTC
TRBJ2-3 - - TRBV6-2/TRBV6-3 CASTYSSDTQYF TGTGCCAGCACCTATTCCTCGGATACGCAGTATTTT
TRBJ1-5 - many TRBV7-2 CASSGDRLQPQHF TGTGCCAGCAGCGGTGACAGGTTGCAGCCCCAGCATTTT
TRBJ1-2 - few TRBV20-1 CSAPGLWEPYGYTF TGCAGTGCTCCCGGATTGTGGGAACCCTATGGCTACACCTTC
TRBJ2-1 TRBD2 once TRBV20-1 CSARVRGRGYFDEQFF TGCAGTGCTAGAGTTCGAGGGAGGGGCTATTTTGATGAGCAGTTCTTC
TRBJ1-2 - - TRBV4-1 CASRGRNYGYTF TGCGCCAGCCGGGGGCGTAACTATGGCTACACCTTC
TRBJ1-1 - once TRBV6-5 CASSYSLGDTGGGPAEAFF TGTGCCAGCAGTTACTCTCTGGGAGACACCGGCGGCGGCCCCGCTGAAGCTTTCTTT
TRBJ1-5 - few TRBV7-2 CASSFPRDGQPQHF TGTGCCAGCAGCTTTCCCCGGGATGGGCAGCCCCAGCATTTT
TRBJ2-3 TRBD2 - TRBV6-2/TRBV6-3 CASSYRPGLAGGTQYF TGTGCCAGCAGTTACCGACCGGGACTAGCGGGAGGTACGCAGTATTTT
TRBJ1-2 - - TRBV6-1 CASSEGQGFRGYTF TGTGCCAGCAGTGAGGGGCAGGGGTTCAGGGGCTACACCTTC
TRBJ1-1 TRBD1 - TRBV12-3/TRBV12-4 CASSPTGGGWNTEAFF TGTGCCAGCAGTCCAACAGGGGGCGGTTGGAACACTGAAGCTTTCTTT
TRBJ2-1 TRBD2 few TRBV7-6 CASSLDSLAGANEQFF TGTGCCAGCAGCTTAGATTCGCTAGCGGGAGCGAATGAGCAGTTCTTC
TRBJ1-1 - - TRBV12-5 CASGLVLGPSMNTEAFF TGTGCTAGTGGTTTGGTACTCGGACCCAGTATGAACACTGAAGCTTTCTTT
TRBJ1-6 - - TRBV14 CASSQENYSYNSPLHF TGTGCCAGCAGCCAAGAAAATTACTCCTATAATTCACCCCTCCACTTT
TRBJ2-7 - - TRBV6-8 CASTPLGTSSYEQYF TGTGCCAGCACCCCCCTGGGCACGAGCTCCTACGAGCAGTACTTC
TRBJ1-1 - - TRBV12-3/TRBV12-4 CASSFRSLNTEAFF TGTGCCAGCAGTTTCAGGAGTTTGAACACTGAAGCTTTCTTT
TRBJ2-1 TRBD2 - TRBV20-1 CSALAGGVYNEQFF TGCAGTGCCCTAGCGGGAGGAGTCTACAATGAGCAGTTCTTC
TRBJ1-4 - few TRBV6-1 CASSEAAAATNEKLFF TGTGCCAGCAGTGAAGCGGCGGCAGCAACTAATGAAAAACTGTTTTTT
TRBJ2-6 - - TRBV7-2 CASSPVGGAGANVLTF TGTGCCAGCAGCCCAGTGGGGGGCGCTGGGGCCAACGTCCTGACTTTC
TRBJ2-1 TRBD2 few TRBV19 CARTGSGRMDEQFF TGTGCCAGAACGGGGAGCGGGAGAATGGATGAGCAGTTCTTC
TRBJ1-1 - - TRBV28 CASRRDMNTEAFF TGTGCCAGCAGAAGAGATATGAACACTGAAGCTTTCTTT
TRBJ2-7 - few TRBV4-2 CASSQERLHPSSYEQYF TGTGCCAGCAGCCAAGAGCGGTTACACCCGAGCTCCTACGAGCAGTACTTC
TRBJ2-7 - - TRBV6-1 CASSLNDLTYEQYF TGTGCCAGCAGTCTAAATGACCTGACTTACGAGCAGTACTTC
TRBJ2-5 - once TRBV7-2 CASTLAAQTQYF TGTGCCAGCACACTAGCCGCACAGACCCAGTACTTC
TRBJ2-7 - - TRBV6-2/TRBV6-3 CASSPGDGSSYEQYF TGTGCCAGCAGTCCTGGTGACGGAAGCTCCTACGAGCAGTACTTC
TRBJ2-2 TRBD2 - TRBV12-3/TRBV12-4 CASPAGENTGELFF TGTGCCAGCCCAGCGGGGGAGAACACCGGGGAGCTGTTTTTT
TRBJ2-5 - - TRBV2 CASSPTQVGETQYF TGTGCCAGCAGTCCGACCCAGGTCGGAGAGACCCAGTACTTC
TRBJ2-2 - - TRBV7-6 CASSLLSEGGETGELFF TGTGCCAGCAGCCTACTTTCTGAGGGGGGAGAAACCGGGGAGCTGTTTTTT
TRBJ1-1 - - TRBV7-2 CASSLRARGDTEAFF TGTGCCAGCAGCTTAAGGGCCAGGGGAGATACTGAAGCTTTCTTT
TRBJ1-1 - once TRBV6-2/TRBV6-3 CASSYSLGQKNTEAFF TGTGCCAGCAGTTACAGCCTCGGACAGAAGAACACTGAAGCTTTCTTT
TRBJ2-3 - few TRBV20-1 CSARQASTDTQYF TGCAGTGCTAGACAAGCTAGCACAGATACGCAGTATTTT
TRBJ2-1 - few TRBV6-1 CATLDRHIGEQFF TGTGCCACCCTAGACAGGCACATTGGTGAGCAGTTCTTC
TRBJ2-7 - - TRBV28 CASTLQGYEQYF TGTGCCAGCACTCTGCAGGGATACGAGCAGTACTTC
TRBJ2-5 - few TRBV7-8 CASSFGLRETQYF TGTGCCAGCAGCTTCGGGCTTAGAGAGACCCAGTACTTC
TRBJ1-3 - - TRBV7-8 CASSLAEGPGNTIYF TGTGCCAGCAGCTTAGCGGAAGGGCCTGGAAACACCATATATTTT
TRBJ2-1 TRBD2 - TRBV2 CASRPLGTSGMDEQFF TGTGCCAGCCGACCCCTGGGGACTAGCGGGATGGATGAGCAGTTCTTC
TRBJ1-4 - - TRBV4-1 CASSQEGVNEKLFF TGCGCCAGCAGCCAAGAAGGGGTTAATGAAAAACTGTTTTTT
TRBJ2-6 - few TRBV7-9 CASSLKGAGANVLTF TGTGCCAGCAGCTTAAAAGGGGCTGGGGCCAACGTCCTGACTTTC
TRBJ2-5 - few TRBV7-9 CASSPGHLTGAETQYF TGTGCCAGCAGCCCAGGCCATTTGACGGGGGCAGAGACCCAGTACTTC
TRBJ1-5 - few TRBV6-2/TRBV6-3 CASSTRYSGPSQPQHF TGTGCCAGCAGTACAAGATACTCGGGACCCAGTCAGCCCCAGCATTTT
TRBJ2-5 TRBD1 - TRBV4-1 CASSHPGQAQETQYF TGCGCCAGCAGCCATCCGGGACAGGCACAAGAGACCCAGTACTTC
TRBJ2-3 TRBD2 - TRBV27 CASSLSGTSGGRTDTQYF TGTGCCAGCAGTTTATCCGGGACTAGCGGGGGCCGCACAGATACGCAGTATTTT
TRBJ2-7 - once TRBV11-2 CASSPVREGEQYF TGTGCCAGCAGCCCGGTGAGGGAAGGGGAGCAGTACTTC
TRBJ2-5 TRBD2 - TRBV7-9 CASSLVASGETQYF TGTGCCAGCAGCTTAGTTGCTAGCGGGGAGACCCAGTACTTC
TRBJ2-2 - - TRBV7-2 CASSSRWEMNTGELFF TGTGCCAGCAGCTCACGGTGGGAGATGAACACCGGGGAGCTGTTTTTT